This T cell receptor (beta chain) was documented in a study of blood T cell repertoires in COVID-19. Overall study context: The cDNA or gDNA used as material had been derived from T cells, B-cell-depleted T cells, or PBMCs.

Methods used by the authors: Reference gene primer amplification in the assay estimated nucleated cell counts. Assay used: immunoSEQ multiplex PCR; TCRdb lists only in-frame clones, some missing. D and trimming were read from the DNA, whereas the V and J calls and clone size are those reported in that table. In the table there are 150,000 to 190,000 clones, roughly nine tenths of which are singletons. V shed 4 bases and J 5 bases; nucleotides not matched to a gene: 10. From germline, CDR1 is LNHDA and CDR2 SQIVND (reference sequence). The CDR3 extends over 16 amino acids. J is TRBJ1-2 and V is TRBV19; 10 bases map to TRBD1. The clonotype comes from a woman aged 40 to 55 with acute or convalescent COVID-19. What was sequenced was peripheral blood. The CDR3 bases are TGTGCCAGTAGTAAGACAGGGGGCGCGTCCACTTATGGCTACACCTTC. The encoded protein is CASSKTGGASTYGYTF.